Listed below are T cell receptor beta chains from one sample, sequenced in a study of type 1 regulatory T cells. Via MiXCR, TCRdb re-called the reads, giving one row per CDR3 protein. Of 90,000 to 100,000 distinct CDR3 sequences detected, roughly 28% appear once; the ten largest clones hold about 2.4%. The specimen was CD4+ T cells, either the whole sample or a sorted fraction (not recorded which). These receptor sequences come from a human donor in good health. The CDR3 runs from the conserved cysteine through the conserved F or W. The order of the fields is V gene, D gene, CDR3 length, J gene, CDR3 protein. A D gene is named only where the DNA matches it firmly.

TRBV20-1,TRBD1,15,TRBJ1-2,CSARDLGQGAYGYTF
TRBV29-1,-,13,TRBJ1-3,CSVEELGPNTIYF
TRBV5-1,TRBD1,14,TRBJ2-1,CASEGTGGYNEQFF
TRBV20-1,TRBD2,14,TRBJ2-7,CSASRLAGDYEQYF
TRBV20-1,-,13,TRBJ1-2,CSASYSGANGYTF
TRBV5-1,-,12,TRBJ2-5,CASSRGLETQYF
TRBV5-5,TRBD2,19,TRBJ2-5,CASSWGGLAGIQVRETQYF
TRBV7-2,-,15,TRBJ2-6,CASSEQGSGANVLTF
TRBV15,TRBD2,21,TRBJ2-5,CATSRVKGLAGGPGLGETQYF
TRBV7-2,-,15,TRBJ2-7,CASSLDVGGSYEQYF
TRBV6-1,TRBD1,15,TRBJ2-5,CASNLDRGLDETQYF
TRBV5-6,TRBD2,17,TRBJ2-1,CASSLRLTGLAYDEQFF
TRBV5-1,TRBD2,14,TRBJ2-1,CASSSLGLDNEQFF
TRBV9,TRBD2,13,TRBJ2-7,CASSSGRDYEQYF
TRBV7-8,-,14,TRBJ1-5,CASSLQGGGQPQHF
TRBV7-2,-,18,TRBJ1-2,CASSLIPVPVGGGYGYTF
TRBV3-1,-,14,TRBJ2-1,CASSRGISYNEQFF
TRBV5-1,-,13,TRBJ2-1,CASSPDHPGEQFF
TRBV6-5,TRBD2,15,TRBJ2-3,CASSLLAQLTDTQYF
TRBV19,TRBD1,14,TRBJ1-1,CATMRGQMNTEAFF
TRBV14,-,13,TRBJ2-1,CASRPSLVNEQFF
TRBV3-1,TRBD2,15,TRBJ2-3,CASAPGLAGADTQYF
TRBV11-2,-,15,TRBJ1-3,CASSSQGAGGNTIYF
TRBV12-3/TRBV12-4,-,15,TRBJ2-7,CASSPFPGVSYEQYF
TRBV18,TRBD2,12,TRBJ2-1,CASSKGLAGEFF
TRBV29-1,TRBD1,13,TRBJ1-1,CSVGTGLATEAFF
TRBV20-1,TRBD2,14,TRBJ2-5,CSARGLAGVETQYF